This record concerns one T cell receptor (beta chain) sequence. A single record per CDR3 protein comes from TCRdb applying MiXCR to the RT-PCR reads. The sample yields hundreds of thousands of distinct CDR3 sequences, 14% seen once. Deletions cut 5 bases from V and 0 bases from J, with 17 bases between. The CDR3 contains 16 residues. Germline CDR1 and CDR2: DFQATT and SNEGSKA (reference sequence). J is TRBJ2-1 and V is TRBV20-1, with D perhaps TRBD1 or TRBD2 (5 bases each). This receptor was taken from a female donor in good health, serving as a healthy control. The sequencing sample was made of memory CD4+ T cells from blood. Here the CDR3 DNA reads TGCAGTGCTGTAGACGGGACGGCGTTCTCCTACAATGAGCAGTTCTTC. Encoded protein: CSAVDGTAFSYNEQFF.